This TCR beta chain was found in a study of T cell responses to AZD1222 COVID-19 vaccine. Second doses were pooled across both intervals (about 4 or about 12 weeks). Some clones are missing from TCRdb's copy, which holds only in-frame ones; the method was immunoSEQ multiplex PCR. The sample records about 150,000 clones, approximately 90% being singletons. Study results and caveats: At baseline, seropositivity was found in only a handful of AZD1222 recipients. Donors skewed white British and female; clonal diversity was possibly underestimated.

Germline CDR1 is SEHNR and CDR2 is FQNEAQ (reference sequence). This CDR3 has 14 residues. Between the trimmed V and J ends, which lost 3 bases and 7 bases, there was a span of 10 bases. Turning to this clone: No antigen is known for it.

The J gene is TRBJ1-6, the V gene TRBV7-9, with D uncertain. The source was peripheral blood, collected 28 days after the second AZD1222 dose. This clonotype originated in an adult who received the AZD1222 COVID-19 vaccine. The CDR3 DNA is TGTGCCAGCAGCTTCAACGGGGAGAATTCACCCCTCCACTTT. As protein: CASSFNGENSPLHF.